This T cell receptor beta chain was documented in a study of OX40 agonist ivuxolimab in advanced cancers. On the study more broadly: Dose-escalation cases comprised hepatocellular carcinoma, melanoma, renal cell or head and neck cancer. Study results and caveats: It was also the case that some nonresponders had low normalized T-cell clonal expansion.

Concerning this clone: Its specificity is unknown.

Clones were sequenced by immunoSEQ multiplex PCR, and TCRdb holds only the in-frame ones, with some missing. This table holds approximately 99,000 clones, approximately 94% found once. With 11 bases removed from V and 7 bases from J, the gap between germline ends came to 21 bases. The germline CDR1 and CDR2 sequences are MNHEY and SVGAGI. The CDR3 is 13 amino acids. This TCR derives from an adult with an advanced solid tumor such as melanoma, head and neck, liver or kidney cancer. This rearrangement joins TRBV6-5 to TRBJ2-7; D is tentatively TRBD1 or TRBD2 (5 bases each). The sequences come from CD4+ or CD8+ T cells sorted from blood, collected in a trial of the OX40 agonist ivuxolimab. The CDR3 coding sequence is TGTGCCGGTTCCGGGGCCGAGAGAGGGGAGCAGTACTTC. Amino acids: CAGSGAERGEQYF.